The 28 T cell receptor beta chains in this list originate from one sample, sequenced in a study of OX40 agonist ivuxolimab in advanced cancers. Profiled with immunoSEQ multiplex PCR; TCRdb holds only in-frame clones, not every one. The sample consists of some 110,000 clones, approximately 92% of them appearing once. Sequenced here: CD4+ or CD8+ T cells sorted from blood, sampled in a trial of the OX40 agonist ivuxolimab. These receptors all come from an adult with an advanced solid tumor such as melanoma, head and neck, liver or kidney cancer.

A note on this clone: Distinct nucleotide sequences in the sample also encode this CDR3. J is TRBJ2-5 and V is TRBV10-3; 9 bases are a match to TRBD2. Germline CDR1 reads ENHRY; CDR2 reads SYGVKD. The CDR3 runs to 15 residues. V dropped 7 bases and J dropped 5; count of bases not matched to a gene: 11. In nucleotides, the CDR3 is TGTGCCATCATGGCGGGGCGGCGGGAGGGGGAGACCCAGTACTTC. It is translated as CAIMAGRREGETQYF.

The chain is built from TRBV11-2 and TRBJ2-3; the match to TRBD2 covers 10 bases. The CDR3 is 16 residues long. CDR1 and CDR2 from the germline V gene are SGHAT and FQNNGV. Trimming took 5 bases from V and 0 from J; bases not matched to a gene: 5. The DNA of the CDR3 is TGTGCCAGCAGCATTAGGACTAGCGGAAGCACAGATACGCAGTATTTT. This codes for CASSIRTSGSTDTQYF.

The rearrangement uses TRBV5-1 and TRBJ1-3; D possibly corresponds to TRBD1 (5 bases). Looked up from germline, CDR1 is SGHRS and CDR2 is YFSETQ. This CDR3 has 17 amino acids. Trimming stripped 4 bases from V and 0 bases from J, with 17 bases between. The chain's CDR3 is CASSPEGASFSGNTIYF. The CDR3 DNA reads TGCGCCAGCAGCCCCGAAGGGGCTTCTTTCTCTGGAAACACCATATATTTT.

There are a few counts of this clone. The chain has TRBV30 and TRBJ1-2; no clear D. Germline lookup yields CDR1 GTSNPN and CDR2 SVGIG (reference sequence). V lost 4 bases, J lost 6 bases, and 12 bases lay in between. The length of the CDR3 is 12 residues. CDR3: CAWTPGYHGYTF. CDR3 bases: TGTGCCTGGACCCCGGGATACCATGGCTACACCTTC.

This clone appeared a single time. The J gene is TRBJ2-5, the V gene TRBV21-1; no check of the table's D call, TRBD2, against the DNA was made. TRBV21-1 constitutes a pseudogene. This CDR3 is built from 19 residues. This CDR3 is CASSQKLIRGLAVQETQYF. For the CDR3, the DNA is TGTGCCAGCAGCCAAAAGCTTATTAGAGGGCTAGCGGTCCAAGAGACCCAGTACTTC.

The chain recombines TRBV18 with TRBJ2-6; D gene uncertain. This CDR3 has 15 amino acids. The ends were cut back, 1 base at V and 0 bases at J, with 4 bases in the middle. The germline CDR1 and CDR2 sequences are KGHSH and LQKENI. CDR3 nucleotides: TGTGCCAGCTCACCACAGAGCTCTGGGGCCAACGTCCTGACTTTC. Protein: CASSPQSSGANVLTF.

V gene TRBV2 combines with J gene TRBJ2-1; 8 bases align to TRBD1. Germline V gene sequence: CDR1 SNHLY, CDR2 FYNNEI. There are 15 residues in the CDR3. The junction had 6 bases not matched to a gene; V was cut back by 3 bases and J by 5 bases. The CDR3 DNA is TGTGCCAGCAGTGATGTCGGACAGGGAAACAATGAGCAGTTCTTC. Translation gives CASSDVGQGNNEQFF. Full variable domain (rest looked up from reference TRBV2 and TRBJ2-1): EPEVTQTPSHQVTQMGQEVILRCVPISNHLYFYWYRQILGQKVEFLVSFYNNEISEKSEIFDDQFSVERPDGSNFTLKIRSTKLEDSAMYFCASSDVGQGNNEQFFGPGTRLTVL.

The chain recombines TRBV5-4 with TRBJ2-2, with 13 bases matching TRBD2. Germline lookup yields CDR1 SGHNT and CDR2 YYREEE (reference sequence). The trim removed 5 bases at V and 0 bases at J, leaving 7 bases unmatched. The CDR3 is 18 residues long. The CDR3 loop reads CASRSGTSGTANTGELFF. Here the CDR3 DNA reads TGTGCCAGCAGGTCCGGGACTAGCGGGACAGCGAACACCGGGGAGCTGTTTTTT.

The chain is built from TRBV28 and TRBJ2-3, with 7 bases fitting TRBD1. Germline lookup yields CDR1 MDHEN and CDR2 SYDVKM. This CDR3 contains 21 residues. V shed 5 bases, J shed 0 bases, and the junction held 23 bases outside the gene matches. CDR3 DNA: TGTGCCAGCAGTCCGCAATCCCTCGCCCGGGACAGCGACTCTAGCACAGATACGCAGTATTTT. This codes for CASSPQSLARDSDSSTDTQYF.

In DNA form, the CDR3 reads TGTGCCAGCAGCTTAGGGGACAGCCCGGCCTACGAGCAGTACTTC. Translated, it gives CASSLGDSPAYEQYF. The rearrangement uses TRBV7-6 and TRBJ2-7, with TRBD1 identical over 7 bases. The germline V gene encodes CDR1 SGHVS and CDR2 FNYEAQ. The CDR3 is 15 residues long. Trimming cost V 1 base and J 2 bases; bases outside gene matches: 5.

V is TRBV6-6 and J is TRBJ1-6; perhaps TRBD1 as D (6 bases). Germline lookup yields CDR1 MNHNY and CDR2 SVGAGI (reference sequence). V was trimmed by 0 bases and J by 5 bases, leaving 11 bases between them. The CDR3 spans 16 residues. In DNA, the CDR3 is TGTGCCAGCAGTTACTCTGGGGGGCCAGATAATTCACCCCTCCACTTT. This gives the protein CASSYSGGPDNSPLHF.

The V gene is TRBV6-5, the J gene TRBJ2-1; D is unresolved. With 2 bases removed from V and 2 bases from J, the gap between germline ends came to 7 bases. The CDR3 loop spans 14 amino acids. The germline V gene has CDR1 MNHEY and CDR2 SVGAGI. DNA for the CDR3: TGTGCCAGCAGTTACGGTCCAACCTACAATGAGCAGTTCTTC. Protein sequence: CASSYGPTYNEQFF.

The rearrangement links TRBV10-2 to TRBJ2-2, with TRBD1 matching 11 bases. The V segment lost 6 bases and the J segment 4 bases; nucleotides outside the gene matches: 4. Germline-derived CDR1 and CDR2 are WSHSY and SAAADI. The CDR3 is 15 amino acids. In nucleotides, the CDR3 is TGCGCCAGCAGGGACAGGGGGCAAGGCACCGGGGAGCTGTTTTTT. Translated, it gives CASRDRGQGTGELFF.

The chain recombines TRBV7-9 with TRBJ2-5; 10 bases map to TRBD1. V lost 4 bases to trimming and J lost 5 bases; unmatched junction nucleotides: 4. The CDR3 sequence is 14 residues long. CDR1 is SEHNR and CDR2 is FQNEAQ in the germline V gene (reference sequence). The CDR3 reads CASSSTGGRETQYF. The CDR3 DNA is TGTGCCAGCAGCTCGACAGGGGGCAGGGAGACCCAGTACTTC.

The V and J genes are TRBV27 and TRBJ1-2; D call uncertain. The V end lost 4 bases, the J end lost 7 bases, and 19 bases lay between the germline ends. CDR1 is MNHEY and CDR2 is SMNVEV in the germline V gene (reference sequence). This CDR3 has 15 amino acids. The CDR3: CASSYLGEGNGGYTF. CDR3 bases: TGTGCCAGCAGTTATCTGGGAGAGGGTAACGGTGGCTACACCTTC.

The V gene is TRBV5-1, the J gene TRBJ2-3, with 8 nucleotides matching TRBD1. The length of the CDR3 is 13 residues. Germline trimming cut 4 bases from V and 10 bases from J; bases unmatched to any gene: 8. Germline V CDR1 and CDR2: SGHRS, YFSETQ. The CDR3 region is CASSPGQGIAQYF. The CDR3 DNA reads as TGCGCCAGCAGCCCCGGACAGGGAATCGCGCAGTATTTT. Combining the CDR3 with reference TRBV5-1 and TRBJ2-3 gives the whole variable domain KAGVTQTPRYLIKTRGQQVTLSCSPISGHRSVSWYQQTPGQGLQFLFEYFSETQRNKGNFPGRFSGRQFSNSRSEMNVSTLELGDSALYLCASSPGQGIAQYFGPGTRLTVL.

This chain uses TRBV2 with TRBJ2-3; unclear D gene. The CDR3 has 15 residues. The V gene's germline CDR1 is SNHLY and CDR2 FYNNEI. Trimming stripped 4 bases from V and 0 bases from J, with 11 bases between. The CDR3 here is CASSGKVTSTDTQYF. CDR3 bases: TGTGCCAGCAGTGGCAAGGTGACTAGCACAGATACGCAGTATTTT. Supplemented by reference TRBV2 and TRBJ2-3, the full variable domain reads EPEVTQTPSHQVTQMGQEVILRCVPISNHLYFYWYRQILGQKVEFLVSFYNNEISEKSEIFDDQFSVERPDGSNFTLKIRSTKLEDSAMYFCASSGKVTSTDTQYFGPGTRLTVL.

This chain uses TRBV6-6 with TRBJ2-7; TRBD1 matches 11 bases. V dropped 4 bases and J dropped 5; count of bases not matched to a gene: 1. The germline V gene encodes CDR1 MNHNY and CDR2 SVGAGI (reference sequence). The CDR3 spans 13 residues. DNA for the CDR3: TGTGCCAGCAGTTGGACAGGGGGCCACGAGCAGTACTTC. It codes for CASSWTGGHEQYF.

The DNA of the CDR3 is TGTGCCAGCAGCCCGGGACGTCCTATAAGATATGGCTACACCTTC. It yields the protein CASSPGRPIRYGYTF. The chain is built from TRBV11-1 and TRBJ1-2, with TRBD1 as a possible D gene (5 bases). The germline V and J ends were trimmed by 5 bases and 5 bases, with 18 bases remaining between them. The CDR3 loop spans 15 amino acids. Looked up from germline, CDR1 is SGHAT and CDR2 is FQDESV (reference sequence).

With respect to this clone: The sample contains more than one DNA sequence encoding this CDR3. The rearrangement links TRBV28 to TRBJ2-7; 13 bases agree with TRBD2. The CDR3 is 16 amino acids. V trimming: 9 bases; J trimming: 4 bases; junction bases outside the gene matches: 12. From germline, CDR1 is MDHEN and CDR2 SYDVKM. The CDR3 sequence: CASGGLAGIIGYEQYF. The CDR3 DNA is TGTGCCAGTGGGGGACTAGCGGGGATCATAGGATACGAGCAGTACTTC.

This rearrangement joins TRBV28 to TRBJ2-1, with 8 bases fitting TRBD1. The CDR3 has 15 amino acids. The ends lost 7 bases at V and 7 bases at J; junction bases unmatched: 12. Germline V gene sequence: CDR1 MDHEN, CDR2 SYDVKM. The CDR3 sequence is CASTNLRGRGNEQFF. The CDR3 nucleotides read TGTGCCAGCACAAACCTCAGGGGGCGCGGGAATGAGCAGTTCTTC.

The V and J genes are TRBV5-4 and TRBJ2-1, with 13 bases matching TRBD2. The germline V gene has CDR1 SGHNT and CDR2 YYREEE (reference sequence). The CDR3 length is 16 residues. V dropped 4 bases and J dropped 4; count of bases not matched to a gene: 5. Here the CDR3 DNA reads TGTGCCAGCAGCAAGGGACTAGCGGGAACATACAATGAGCAGTTCTTC. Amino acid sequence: CASSKGLAGTYNEQFF.

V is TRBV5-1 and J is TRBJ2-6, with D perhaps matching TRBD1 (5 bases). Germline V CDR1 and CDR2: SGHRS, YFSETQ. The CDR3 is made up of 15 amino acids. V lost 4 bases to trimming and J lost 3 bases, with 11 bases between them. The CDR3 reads CASSRTGDGANVLTF. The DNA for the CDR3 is TGCGCCAGCAGCCGTACAGGTGATGGGGCCAACGTCCTGACTTTC.

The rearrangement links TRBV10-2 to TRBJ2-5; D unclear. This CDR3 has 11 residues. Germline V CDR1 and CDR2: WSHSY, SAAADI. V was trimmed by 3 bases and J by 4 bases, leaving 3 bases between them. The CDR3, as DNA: TGCGCCAGCAGTGAAAGAGAGACCCAGTACTTC. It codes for CASSERETQYF.

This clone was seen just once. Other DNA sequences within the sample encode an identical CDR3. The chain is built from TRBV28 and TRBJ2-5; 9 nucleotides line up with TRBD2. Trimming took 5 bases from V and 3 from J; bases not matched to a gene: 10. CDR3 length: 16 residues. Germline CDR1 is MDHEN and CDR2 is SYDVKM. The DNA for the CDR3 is TGTGCCAGCAGTCTAACAGTCCTAGCGGGAAAAGAGACCCAGTACTTC. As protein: CASSLTVLAGKETQYF.

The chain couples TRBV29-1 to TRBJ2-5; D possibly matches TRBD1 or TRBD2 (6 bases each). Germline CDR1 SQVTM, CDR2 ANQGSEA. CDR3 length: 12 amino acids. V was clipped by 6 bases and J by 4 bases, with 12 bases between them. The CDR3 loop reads CSVEGGAETQYF. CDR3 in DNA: TGCAGCGTCGAGGGGGGCGCAGAGACCCAGTACTTC.

The CDR3 bases are TGCGCCAGCAGCTTGGAGGCAGGGATGGAGACCCAGTACTTC. Its translation is CASSLEAGMETQYF. The chain carries TRBV5-1 and TRBJ2-5; tentative D call: TRBD1 (5 bases). The germline V and J ends were trimmed by 0 bases and 5 bases, with 11 bases remaining between them. Germline-derived CDR1 and CDR2 are SGHRS and YFSETQ. The CDR3 is 14 residues long.

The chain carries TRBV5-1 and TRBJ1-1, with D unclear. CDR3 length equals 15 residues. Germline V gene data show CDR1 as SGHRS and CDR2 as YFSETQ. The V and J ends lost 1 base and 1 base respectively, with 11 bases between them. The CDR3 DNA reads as TGCGCCAGCAGCTTGCCGTTGTCAGGGAACACTGAAGCTTTCTTT. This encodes CASSLPLSGNTEAFF.